This TCR beta chain derives from a study of cytomegalovirus exposure and HLA in healthy donors (dated 2017 in TCRdb). The study in broad terms: In an earlier analysis of fewer than 750 of the donors, 250 to 350 Gb of sequence data and approximately 100 million unique TCR beta sequences from 180 million or so T cells were reported. The study aimed to test whether signatures of past pathogen exposure could be identified by cataloging public T cell receptors. The T cell repertoires of several hundred subjects were profiled by immunosequencing and related to cytomegalovirus serostatus. Roughly 310 gigabases of sequencing data and approximately 93 million unique TCR sequences were included in an early release covering about 620 HLA-typed donors. In a later genetic analysis, genome-wide SNP genotypes for about 65% of the roughly 670 donors were used, and that subset was treated as a discovery cohort. An earlier analysis of 500 to 650 of the donors applied high-throughput TCR beta sequencing to assess whether each TCR beta V gene segment acted as functional or pseudogenic. Donor age, sex, ethnicity and CMV serostatus were compiled alongside the repertoire data. A later analysis re-examined previously published TCR beta repertoires from several hundred donors and added high-resolution HLA genotyping to investigate patterns of TCR occurrence. Every repertoire in the discovery cohort had been generated on one and the same sequencing platform. In addition to the first cohort of 650 to 750 subjects, a separate validation cohort of 120 different subjects was used. The number of typed donors differed by locus: roughly 620-630 for A, B, C, DRB1 and DQB1; some 540 for DQA1; 600 to 610 for DPA1; and about 450 for DPB1. HLA typing covered class I and class II loci at four-digit resolution. The study combined high-throughput TCR immunosequencing, statistical association of individual TCRs with disease status, and machine learning to predict cytomegalovirus infection status. The later analysis used no new phenotypic data to find candidate immune exposures, relying instead on TCR beta sequences and their occurrence across donors. Among the roughly 400 genotyped donors, around 81% belonged to the genetic ancestry cluster associated with self-reported Caucasian donors. Because of strong linkage in the cohort, roughly five DR-DQ haplotypes were treated as single units for association and clustering. On average, 235,054 unique TCR beta nucleotide sequences were sequenced per donor among some 420 genotyped donors of the cohort, with 15% to 20% of those sequences being non-productive. Points the paper makes about the study in general: The classifier was reported to diagnose cytomegalovirus status with high specificity and sensitivity in both the original and validation cohorts. In the study, approximately 160 TCR beta chains were listed as associated with cytomegalovirus. This cohort had only TCR beta chains sequenced, and the lack of alpha or paired-chain data limited which features could be detected. CMV serostatus was the only immune exposure information available for the cohort. When HLA alleles, especially DR and DQ, strongly co-occurred, attributing TCR associations to individual alleles was difficult. In a later analysis, HLA-associated TCR beta chains showed more clonal expansion and lower generation probabilities than non-associated chains that were equally common. In a later genetic analysis, fewer N-insertions in productive TCRs were reported among donors in an Asian-associated ancestry cluster than the roughly 700-donor mean. A further reported finding was that TCR beta sequences accurately predicted the HLA-A and HLA-B alleles for most subjects in the first cohort. An earlier analysis of 587 of the donors showed that most TCR beta V segments appeared in productive rearrangements either about 90% or about 30% of the time, which broadly matched IMGT annotations. A cluster of highly shared sequence variants was judged likely to be a technical artifact of the sequencing pipeline. A later analysis found that most CMV-associated TCR beta chains appeared HLA-restricted, with HLA associations seemingly driven largely by CMV exposure. Most TCR sequences were seen in very few donors, while some public TCRs were found in many individuals. The authors suggested that the approach could potentially be extended to other disease states and immunological phenotypes. Sequencing depth was assumed to be roughly uniform across donors in the presence/absence analyses, though that assumption may not hold. Several of the top co-occurrence clusters appeared to be linked to parvovirus B19, influenza, CMV and Epstein-Barr virus, according to a later analysis. Because HLA typing was unavailable for some donors at each locus, only the typed subset was used in association tests. A few of the identified cytomegalovirus-associated TCR beta chains were confirmed in vitro to be specific for cytomegalovirus antigens. Linkage disequilibrium might explain the correlated functional status among segregating V segments, but an unknown experimental factor could not be excluded. In a later analysis, TCR association rates were found to vary across HLA loci, with the most associated TCRs seen for DRB1 alleles and the fewest for HLA-C alleles. In a later genetic analysis, a missense DCLRE1C variant was associated with V-gene and J-gene trimming of TCR beta chains, and the association was replicated in an independent cohort. The earlier analysis of about 600 of the donors excluded some 15 rarely observed V segments, including chromosome 9 orphons, because counts were too low. In a later analysis, some 18,000 TCR beta sequences were associated with specific HLA alleles at a false discovery rate of 0.05. Some IMGT-functional V segments, including TRBV6-2 and TRBV6-3, could not be distinguished by the 87-base-pair reads and were therefore excluded.

This clone was recorded a few times. The antigen this receptor binds is unknown. It has no much larger one-base neighbor in the sample; base qualities were not kept. The cohort consisted of 666 healthy bone marrow donors. At the time of sampling, all cohort members were nominally healthy, though unrecorded immune exposures were likely present. The donor was CMV seropositive and was included in the group of about 290 seropositive cohort members. A peripheral blood sample was provided by each donor, and peripheral blood mononuclear cells were used for TCR beta sequencing. The Qiagen DNeasy Blood Extraction Kit was used to extract genomic DNA from the blood cell samples. Library preparation was by the immunoSEQ multiplex PCR assay. The multiplex PCR relied on a mix of 60 forward primers for TCR Vbeta segments and 13 reverse primers for TCR Jbeta segments. A multiplex PCR assay on genomic DNA amplified the CDR3 region of rearranged TCR beta genes. The Illumina HiSeq System was used to sequence the amplified TCR beta libraries as 87-base-pair reads. In the original analysis: A later analysis counted approximately 76 million unique TCR beta chains across the 600 to 850 repertoires, and around 12 million of these chains were shared by at least two donors. Raw reads were error-corrected and collapsed into unique sequences by a nearest-neighbor algorithm in which closely related sequences were merged to remove PCR and sequencing errors. To assign V, D and J gene segments, CDR3 sequences were aligned to IMGT reference sequences. For a sequence to be retained, a match of at least six nucleotides was required to both a V gene segment and a J gene segment. A rearrangement was called productive if the CDR3 had no stop codons and remained in frame with V and J, and every other rearrangement was called non-productive. CDR3 was defined by IMGT convention, running from the second conserved V-encoded cysteine to the conserved J-encoded phenylalanine. The earlier analysis of more than 450 of the donors excluded sequences that lacked an unambiguous match to a single V gene segment. An earlier analysis of several hundred of the donors called V segments functional above 56.7% productive rearrangements and segregating when the between-donor standard deviation exceeded 5%. A statistical classification framework was built to diagnose cytomegalovirus status from the catalog of TCR beta chain sequences. A later analysis assigned V and J genes by comparing TCR nucleotide sequences with IMGT/GENE-DB human TR gene sequences. Using the TCRdist pipeline, a later analysis assigned CDR3 sequences along with most-parsimonious VDJ recombination scenarios. In a later analysis, each TCR beta chain was defined by its CDR3 amino acid sequence together with its V-gene family, and reads lacking a unique V-gene family were excluded. A later analysis removed 592 highly shared, low-generation-probability nucleotide sequences to deal with suspected cross-contamination and a sequencing artifact. In a later analysis, a clonal expansion index was calculated for each public chain from normalized within-repertoire ranks of inferred template counts. In a later analysis, generation probabilities were computed with a VDJ recombination model fitted to out-of-frame rearrangements, and the resulting probabilities were checked against IGoR. Hypergeometric tests were used in a later analysis to score TCR-TCR, TCR-HLA and TCR-CMV co-occurrence, with a repertoire-size bias correction applied to the TCR pairs. False discovery rates were estimated in a later analysis by permuting HLA or CMV assignments 20 times. In a later analysis, co-occurring TCRs were grouped using DBSCAN, with TCRdist sequence similarity added in when clustering inside HLA-allele-positive subsets. Repertoires with fewer than 30,000 or more than 120,000 public chains were left out of co-occurrence clustering, as were a few repertoires with anomalous nucleotide sharing. TCRdb provides this immuneACCESS table in a form limited to in-frame rearrangements. Some clones are lacking; in checked studies, under half of them reflect an unresolved V gene, and why the rest are absent is not known. V and J calls and clone size are copied from that table; D and trimming were computed from the DNA. The sample table contains roughly 130,000 clones; only one count was recorded for around 80% of them. The biggest ten clones account for roughly 1.2% of the sample.

CDR1 and CDR2, looked up from the germline V gene, are MNHNS and SASEGT. V lost 4 bases and J lost 0 bases; the stretch between them is 7 bases long. Spanning cysteine to phenylalanine, the CDR3 consists of 14 amino acids. CDR3 DNA only is kept here, 42 bases in frame from base 1. The V gene is TRBV6-1 and the J gene is TRBJ2-4, with an unclear D gene assignment. The material sequenced was PBMCs. This receptor was taken from a male donor in good health and CMV-seropositive. CDR3 protein: CASSVAGAKNIQYF. The DNA is as follows: TGTGCCAGCAGTGTGGCTGGAGCCAAAAACATTCAGTACTTC.